This TCR beta chain was observed in a study of blood T cell repertoires in COVID-19. For the study at large: Samples of COVID-19 (acute and convalescent) were obtained from the United States, Italy and Spain. T cells, B-cell-depleted T cells, or PBMCs provided the cDNA or gDNA that served as material.

The data were produced by immunoSEQ multiplex PCR, yet TCRdb's version contains in-frame clones alone and is incomplete. This repertoire shows about 480,000 clones, 75% to 90% found once; its top ten account for roughly 4%. V dropped 8 bases and J dropped 2; count of bases not matched to a gene: 20. The CDR3 has 18 amino acids. The chain employs TRBV23-1 and TRBJ2-7, with TRBD2 identical over 8 bases. TRBV23-1 is an ORF; its function is uncertain. The sequenced sample was peripheral blood. This TCR was recovered from a young woman with acute or convalescent COVID-19. The CDR3, as DNA: TGCGCCAGCGGGGAGCCGGGACTAGTTGTTTATCTGGCCTACGAGCAGTACTTC. Translating it yields CASGEPGLVVYLAYEQYF.